This T cell receptor beta chain was found in a study of blood T cell repertoires in COVID-19. Across the whole study: Samples representing acute and convalescent COVID-19 were sourced from the United States, Italy and Spain. PBMCs, B-cell-depleted T cells, or T cells were the source of the cDNA or gDNA that made up the material.

This CDR3 region has 19 residues. The germline CDR1 and CDR2 sequences are SGDLS and YYNGEE. Unmatched junction bases numbered 17, after V lost 4 bases and J lost 1 base. Assignment of participants to cohorts was predicated upon participant-reported clinical history. Exposed enrollees encountered a COVID-19 case at some point within 2 weeks before study entry. Clones were read by immunoSEQ multiplex PCR, and TCRdb kept only the in-frame ones, dropping some. The table has 350,000 to 500,000 clones, about 88% seen once. This chain joins TRBV9 and TRBJ1-3; the match to TRBD1 covers 7 bases. The source is a woman under 30 who had been exposed to COVID-19. Material: PBMCs or T cells enriched from blood (not recorded which). The DNA for the CDR3 is TGTGCCAGCAGCAGGGGGCCAAGAACATTTTATTCTTCTGGAAACACCATATATTTT. Translating it yields CASSRGPRTFYSSGNTIYF.